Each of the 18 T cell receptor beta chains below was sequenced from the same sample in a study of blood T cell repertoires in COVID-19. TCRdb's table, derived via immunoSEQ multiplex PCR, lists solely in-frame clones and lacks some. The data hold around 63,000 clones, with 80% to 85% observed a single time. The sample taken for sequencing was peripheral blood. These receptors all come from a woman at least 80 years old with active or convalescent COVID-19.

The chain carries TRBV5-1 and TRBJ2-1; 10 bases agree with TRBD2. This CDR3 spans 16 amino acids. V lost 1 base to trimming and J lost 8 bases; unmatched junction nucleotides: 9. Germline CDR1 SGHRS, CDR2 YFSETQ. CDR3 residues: CASSLRLAGVGDEQFF. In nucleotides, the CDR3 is TGCGCCAGCAGCTTGAGGCTAGCGGGGGTTGGGGATGAGCAGTTCTTC.

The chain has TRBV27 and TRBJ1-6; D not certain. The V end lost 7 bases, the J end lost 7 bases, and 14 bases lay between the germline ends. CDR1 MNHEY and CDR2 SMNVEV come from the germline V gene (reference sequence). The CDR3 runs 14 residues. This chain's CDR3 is CASTPQLPNSPLHF. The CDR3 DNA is TGTGCCAGCACTCCACAGCTTCCGAATTCACCCCTCCACTTT.

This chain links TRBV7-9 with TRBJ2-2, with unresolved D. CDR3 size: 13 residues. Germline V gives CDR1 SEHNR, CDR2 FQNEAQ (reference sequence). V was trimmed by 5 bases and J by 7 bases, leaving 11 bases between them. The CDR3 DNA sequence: TGTGCCAGCAGCACTCTGTCGAACGGGGAGCTGTTTTTT. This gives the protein CASSTLSNGELFF.

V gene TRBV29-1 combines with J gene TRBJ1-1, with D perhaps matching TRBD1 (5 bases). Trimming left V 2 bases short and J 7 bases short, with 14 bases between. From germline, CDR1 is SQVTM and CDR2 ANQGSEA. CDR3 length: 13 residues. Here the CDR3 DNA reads TGCAGCGTTGAAATTCCAGGGCGAAATGAAGCTTTCTTT. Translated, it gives CSVEIPGRNEAFF.

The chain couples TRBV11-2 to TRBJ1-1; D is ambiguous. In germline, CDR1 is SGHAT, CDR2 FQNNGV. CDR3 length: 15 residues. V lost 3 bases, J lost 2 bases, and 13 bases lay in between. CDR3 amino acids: CASSFFGSGNTEAFF. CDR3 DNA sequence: TGTGCCAGCAGCTTCTTCGGTTCCGGTAACACTGAAGCTTTCTTT.

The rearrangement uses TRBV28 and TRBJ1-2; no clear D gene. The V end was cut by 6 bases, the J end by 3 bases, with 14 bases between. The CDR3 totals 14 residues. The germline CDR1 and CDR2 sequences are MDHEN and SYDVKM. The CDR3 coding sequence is TGTGCCAGCAGGGCACCGGGTGTCGACTATGGCTACACCTTC. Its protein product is CASRAPGVDYGYTF.

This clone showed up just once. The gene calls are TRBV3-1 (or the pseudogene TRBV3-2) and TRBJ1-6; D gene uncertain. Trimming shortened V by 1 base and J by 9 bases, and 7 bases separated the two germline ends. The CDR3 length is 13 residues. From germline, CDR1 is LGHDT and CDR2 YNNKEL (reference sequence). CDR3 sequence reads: CASSQAPGSPLHF. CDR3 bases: TGTGCCAGCAGCCAAGCCCCGGGTTCACCCCTCCACTTT.

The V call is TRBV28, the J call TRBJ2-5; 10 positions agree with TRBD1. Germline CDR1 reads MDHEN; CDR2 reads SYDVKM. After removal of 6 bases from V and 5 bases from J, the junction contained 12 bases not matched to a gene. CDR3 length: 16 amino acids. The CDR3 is CASSLIGTGVEETQYF. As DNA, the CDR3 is TGTGCCAGCAGCTTAATCGGGACAGGGGTTGAGGAGACCCAGTACTTC.

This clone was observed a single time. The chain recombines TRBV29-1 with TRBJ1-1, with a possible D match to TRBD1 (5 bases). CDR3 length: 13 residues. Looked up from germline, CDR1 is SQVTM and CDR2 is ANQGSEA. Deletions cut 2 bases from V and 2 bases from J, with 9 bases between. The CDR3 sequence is CSVEIQGNTEAFF. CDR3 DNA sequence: TGCAGCGTTGAAATCCAGGGAAACACTGAAGCTTTCTTT.

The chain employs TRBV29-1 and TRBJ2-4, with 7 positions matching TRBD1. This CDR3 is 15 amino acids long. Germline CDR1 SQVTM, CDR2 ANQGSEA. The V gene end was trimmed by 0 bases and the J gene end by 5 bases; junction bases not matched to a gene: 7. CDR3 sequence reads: CSVEDLDRRQNIQYF. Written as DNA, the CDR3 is TGCAGCGTTGAAGACTTGGACAGGAGACAAAACATTCAGTACTTC.

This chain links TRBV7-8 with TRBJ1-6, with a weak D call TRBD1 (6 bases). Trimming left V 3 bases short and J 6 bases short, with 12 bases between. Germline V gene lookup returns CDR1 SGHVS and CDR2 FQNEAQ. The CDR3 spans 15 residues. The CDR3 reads CASSLAGQFNSPLHF. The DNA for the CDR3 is TGTGCCAGCAGCTTGGCAGGACAGTTTAATTCACCCCTCCACTTT.

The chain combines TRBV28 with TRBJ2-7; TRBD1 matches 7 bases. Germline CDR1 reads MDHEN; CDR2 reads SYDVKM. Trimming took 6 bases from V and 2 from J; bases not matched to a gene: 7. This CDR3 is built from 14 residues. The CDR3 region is CASSTPGQAYEQYF. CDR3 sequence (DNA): TGTGCCAGCAGCACCCCAGGACAGGCCTACGAGCAGTACTTC.

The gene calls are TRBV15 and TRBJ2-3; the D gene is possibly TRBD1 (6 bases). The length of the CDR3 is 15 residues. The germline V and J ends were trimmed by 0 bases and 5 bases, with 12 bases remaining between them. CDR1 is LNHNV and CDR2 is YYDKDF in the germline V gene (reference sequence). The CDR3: CATSRDQGWGDTQYF. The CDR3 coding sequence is TGTGCCACCAGCAGAGACCAGGGGTGGGGAGATACGCAGTATTTT.

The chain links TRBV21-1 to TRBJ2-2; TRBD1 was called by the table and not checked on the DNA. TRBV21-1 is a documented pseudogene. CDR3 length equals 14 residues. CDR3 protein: CASSISRDTGELFF. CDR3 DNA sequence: TGTGCCAGCAGCATATCCAGGGACACCGGGGAGCTGTTTTTT.

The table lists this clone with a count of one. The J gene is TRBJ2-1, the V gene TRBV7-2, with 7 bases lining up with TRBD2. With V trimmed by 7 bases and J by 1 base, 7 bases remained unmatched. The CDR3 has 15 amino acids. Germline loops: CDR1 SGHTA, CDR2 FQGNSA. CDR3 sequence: CASISGGGSYNEQFF. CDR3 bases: TGTGCCAGCATATCGGGGGGAGGTTCCTACAATGAGCAGTTCTTC.

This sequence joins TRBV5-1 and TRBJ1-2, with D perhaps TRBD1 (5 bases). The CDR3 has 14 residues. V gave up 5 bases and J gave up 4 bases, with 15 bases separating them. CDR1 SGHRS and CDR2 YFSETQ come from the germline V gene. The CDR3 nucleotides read TGCGCCAGCAGGCAAGACAGAACCCCCTATGGCTACACCTTC. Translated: CASRQDRTPYGYTF. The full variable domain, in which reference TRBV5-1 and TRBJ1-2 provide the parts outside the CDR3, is KAGVTQTPRYLIKTRGQQVTLSCSPISGHRSVSWYQQTPGQGLQFLFEYFSETQRNKGNFPGRFSGRQFSNSRSEMNVSTLELGDSALYLCASRQDRTPYGYTFGSGTRLTVV.

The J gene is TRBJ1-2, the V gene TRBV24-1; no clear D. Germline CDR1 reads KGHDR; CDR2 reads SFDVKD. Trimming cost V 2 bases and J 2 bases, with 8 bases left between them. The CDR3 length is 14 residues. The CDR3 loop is CATSDYRENYGYTF. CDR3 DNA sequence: TGTGCCACCAGTGATTATCGGGAAAACTATGGCTACACCTTC.

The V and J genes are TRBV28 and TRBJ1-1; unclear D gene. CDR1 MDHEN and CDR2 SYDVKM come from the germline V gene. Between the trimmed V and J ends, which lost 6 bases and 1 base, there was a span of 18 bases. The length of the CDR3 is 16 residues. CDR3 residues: CASSLHTKTTNTEAFF. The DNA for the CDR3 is TGTGCCAGCAGCCTCCACACGAAAACTACGAACACTGAAGCTTTCTTT.